The present T cell receptor beta chain was sequenced within a study of blood T cell repertoires in COVID-19. In the study overall: Samples came from the United States, Italy and Spain, spanning acute and convalescent COVID-19.

In the source study's methods: Reference gene primer amplification in the assay estimated nucleated cell counts. Some clones are missing from TCRdb's copy, which holds only in-frame ones; the method was immunoSEQ multiplex PCR. V and J calls and clone size are those listed in that table; D and trimming were worked out from the DNA. This sample has fewer than 400,000 clones, with over 85% found just once. Germline V gene sequence: CDR1 MDHEN, CDR2 SYDVKM. The junction had 9 bases not matched to a gene; V was cut back by 6 bases and J by 5 bases. CDR3 length: 15 amino acids. This clone was detected only a few times. Adults between roughly 18 and 89 years of age took part from approximately 24 US areas.

The clonotype was recovered from a woman aged 25 to 39 who had recovered from COVID-19. The sequenced sample was PBMCs or T cells enriched from blood (not recorded which). The J gene is TRBJ1-2, the V gene TRBV28; 10 bases fit TRBD1. The chain's CDR3 is CASRTGTGVWYGYTF. CDR3 sequence (DNA): TGTGCCAGCAGGACGGGGACAGGGGTTTGGTATGGCTACACCTTC.